The entry below describes one TCR beta chain. Its antigen is not known. In TCRdb, the 5' RACE reads were re-called with MiXCR into one record per CDR3 protein. The table has roughly 240,000 distinct CDR3 sequences, 6.5% to 9% seen once. These data originate in a study of identical twins. Study results and limitations: Alpha sequences that were out-of-frame and twin-shared showed an excess of low generation probability. Insertions were fewer in abundant cord blood beta clonotypes, whereas memory repertoires showed none of this pattern.

The CDR3 has 14 residues. Germline CDR1 reads SEHNR; CDR2 reads FQNEAQ (reference sequence). Trimming took off 5 bases at V and 12 bases at J, with 20 bases between the two ends. The same data also went into a second study, on yellow fever vaccine responses in identical twins. That paper notes: The T cell response to vaccination in identical twins was reportedly partly convergent and partly personalized.

The TCR comes from a woman between 18 and 29 years old in good health. Specimen: CD8+ T cells sorted from blood. The chain links TRBV7-9 to TRBJ2-1, with D possibly being TRBD1 (7 bases). CDR3 region: CASSPDRPRLGQFF. CDR3 sequence (DNA): TGTGCCAGCAGCCCGGACAGGCCGCGACTAGGGCAGTTCTTC.